The rows below give T cell receptor beta chains drawn from one sample of a study of HIV-infected patients and healthy controls. MiXCR, applied by TCRdb to the 5' RACE reads, yields one record per CDR3 protein. This table holds 17,000 or so distinct CDR3 sequences, 9.4% found once. The sequencing input was blood. These receptors originate from an adult in good health. CDR3s leave out the opening cysteine and the closing phenylalanine or tryptophan. The order of the fields is V gene, CDR3 length, CDR3 protein.

TRBV14	11	ASSQDSLGWAF
TRBV6-2/TRBV6-3	14	ASSWGSGRAGYEQF
TRBV11-3	11	ASSLAGRNEQF
TRBV4-3	15	ASSQGARGGRSDTQY
TRBV7-2	15	ASSRGGGRRENEKLF
TRBV10-3	12	AIRGDRPQETQY
TRBV6-5	10	ASSRTGGGYT
TRBV6-4	9	ASSGLQAFF
TRBV5-4	11	ASSLAASDTQY
TRBV28	12	ASRRDIEGGELF
TRBV19	13	ASSMSLYSNQPQH
TRBV21-1	14	ASSNPGQGNYNEQF
TRBV29-1	11	SVGTGGTDTQY
TRBV29-1	15	SVEVSGDWINNSPLH
TRBV6-5	10	ASGEGYTEAF
TRBV7-9	13	ASSLGTGGDYGYT
TRBV19	10	ASRQSTGELF
TRBV20-1	14	SARDREDVRTDTQY
TRBV4-3	11	ASSQDGAGELF
TRBV3-1	15	ASSQDLMVRNTGELF
TRBV6-2/TRBV6-3	12	ASSPGTGASGYT
TRBV19	12	ASSWGRATDTQY
TRBV20-1	12	SARDAGGMDTQY
TRBV6-5	13	ASSYSMQGADTQY
TRBV19	13	ASSMDVSGIETQY
TRBV4-1	16	ASSQFLGTESSGNTIY
TRBV18	17	ASSHFPGQGSSGANVLT
TRBV6-1	12	ASSAAGGTDTQY
TRBV19	14	ASSINAGGYNQPQH
TRBV7-3	13	ASSLQWDSNQPQH
TRBV19	12	ASSISPGYTEAF
TRBV7-2	12	ASLRQGGDTEAF
TRBV30	11	AWNGWNTGELF
TRBV12-3/TRBV12-4	12	ASSLGNGLKPQH
TRBV20-1	11	SARGDSDYEQY
TRBV27	13	ASSEYGGMNTEAF
TRBV30	16	AWSVKTGGAAGANVLT
TRBV20-1	10	SARPPVETQY